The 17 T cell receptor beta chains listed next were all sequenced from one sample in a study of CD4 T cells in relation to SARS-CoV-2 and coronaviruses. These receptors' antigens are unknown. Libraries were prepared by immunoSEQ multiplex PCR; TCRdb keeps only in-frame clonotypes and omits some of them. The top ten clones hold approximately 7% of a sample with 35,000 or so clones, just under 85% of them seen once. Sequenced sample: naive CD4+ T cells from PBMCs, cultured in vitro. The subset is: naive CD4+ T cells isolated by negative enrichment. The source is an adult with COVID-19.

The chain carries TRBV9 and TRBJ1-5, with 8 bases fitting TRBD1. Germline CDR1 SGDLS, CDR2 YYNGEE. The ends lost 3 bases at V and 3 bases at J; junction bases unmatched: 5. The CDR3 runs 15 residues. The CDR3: CASSAGDRLNQPQHF. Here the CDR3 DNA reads TGTGCCAGCAGCGCCGGGGACAGGCTCAATCAGCCCCAGCATTTT.

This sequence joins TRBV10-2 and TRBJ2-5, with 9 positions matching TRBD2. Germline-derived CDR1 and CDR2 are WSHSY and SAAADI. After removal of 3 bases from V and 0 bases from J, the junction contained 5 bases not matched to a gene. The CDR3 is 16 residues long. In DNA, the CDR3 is TGCGCCAGCAGTGATGCGGCGGGAGGGGACCAAGAGACCCAGTACTTC. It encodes CASSDAAGGDQETQYF.

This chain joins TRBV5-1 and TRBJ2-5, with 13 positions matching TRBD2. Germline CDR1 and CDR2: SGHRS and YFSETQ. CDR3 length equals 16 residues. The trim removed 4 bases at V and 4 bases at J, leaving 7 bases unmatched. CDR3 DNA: TGCGCCAGCAGCGGAGGACTAGCGGGAGCTCCAGAGACCCAGTACTTC. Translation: CASSGGLAGAPETQYF.

The CDR3 reads CASSQGSGSYNEQFF. The CDR3 nucleotides read TGCGCCAGCAGCCAAGGTAGCGGCTCCTACAATGAGCAGTTCTTC. The rearrangement joins TRBV4-3 to TRBJ2-1; perhaps TRBD2 as D (6 bases). This CDR3 is 15 amino acids long. The V gene's germline CDR1 is LGHNA and CDR2 YSLEER. V dropped 1 base and J dropped 0 bases, with 7 bases sitting between them.

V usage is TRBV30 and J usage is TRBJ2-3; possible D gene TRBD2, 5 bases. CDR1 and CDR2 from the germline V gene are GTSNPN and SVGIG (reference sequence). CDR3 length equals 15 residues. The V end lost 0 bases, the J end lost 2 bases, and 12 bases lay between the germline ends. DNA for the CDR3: TGTGCCTGGAGTGTTAGCGTTCCTCTCACAGATACGCAGTATTTT. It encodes CAWSVSVPLTDTQYF.

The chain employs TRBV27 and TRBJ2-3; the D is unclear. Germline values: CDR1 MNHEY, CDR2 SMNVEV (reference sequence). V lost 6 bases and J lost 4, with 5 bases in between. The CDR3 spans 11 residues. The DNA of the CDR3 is TGTGCCAGCAGGGTTGCAGATACGCAGTATTTT. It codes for CASRVADTQYF.

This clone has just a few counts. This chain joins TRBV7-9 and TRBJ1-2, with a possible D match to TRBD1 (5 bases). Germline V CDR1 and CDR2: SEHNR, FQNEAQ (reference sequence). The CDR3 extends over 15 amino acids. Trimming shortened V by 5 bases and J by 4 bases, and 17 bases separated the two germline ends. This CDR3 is CASSLRGALGYGYTF. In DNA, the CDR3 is TGTGCCAGCAGCCTCCGAGGGGCGCTGGGCTATGGCTACACCTTC.

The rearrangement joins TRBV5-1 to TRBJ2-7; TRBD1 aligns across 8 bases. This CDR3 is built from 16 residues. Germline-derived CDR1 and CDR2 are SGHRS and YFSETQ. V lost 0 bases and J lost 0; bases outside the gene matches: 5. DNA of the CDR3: TGCGCCAGCAGCTTGGGAGCAGGGGGCATCTCCTACGAGCAGTACTTC. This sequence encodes CASSLGAGGISYEQYF.

The CDR3 sequence: CASSYRTSGRDTQYF. The CDR3, as DNA: TGTGCCAGCAGCTACCGGACTAGCGGGAGGGATACGCAGTATTTT. J is TRBJ2-3 and V is TRBV7-2; 14 bases map to TRBD2. The CDR3 is made up of 15 amino acids. CDR1 and CDR2 from the germline V gene are SGHTA and FQGNSA. V lost 4 bases, J lost 6 bases, and 3 bases stayed unmatched.

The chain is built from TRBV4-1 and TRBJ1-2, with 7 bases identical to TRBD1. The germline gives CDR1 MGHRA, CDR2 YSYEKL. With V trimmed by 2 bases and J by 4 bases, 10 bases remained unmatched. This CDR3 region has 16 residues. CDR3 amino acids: CASSQPRQGLSYGYTF. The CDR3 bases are TGCGCCAGCAGCCAACCCCGACAGGGTTTGAGCTATGGCTACACCTTC.

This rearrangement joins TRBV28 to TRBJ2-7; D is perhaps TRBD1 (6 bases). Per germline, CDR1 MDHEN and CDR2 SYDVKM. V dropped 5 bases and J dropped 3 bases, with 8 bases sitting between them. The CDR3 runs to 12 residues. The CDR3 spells CASSPDSYEQYF. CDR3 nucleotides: TGTGCCAGCAGTCCGGACAGCTACGAGCAGTACTTC. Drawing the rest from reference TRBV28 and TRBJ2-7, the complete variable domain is DVKVTQSSRYLVKRTGEKVFLECVQDMDHENMFWYRQDPGLGLRLIYFSYDVKMKEKGDIPEGYSVSREKKERFSLILESASTNQTSMYLCASSPDSYEQYFGPGTRLTVT.

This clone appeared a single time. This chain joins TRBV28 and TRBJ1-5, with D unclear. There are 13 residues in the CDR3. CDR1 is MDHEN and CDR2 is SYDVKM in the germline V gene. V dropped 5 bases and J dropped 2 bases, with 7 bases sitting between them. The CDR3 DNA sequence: TGTGCCAGCAGTGAAAGGGGCAATCAGCCCCAGCATTTT. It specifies CASSERGNQPQHF.

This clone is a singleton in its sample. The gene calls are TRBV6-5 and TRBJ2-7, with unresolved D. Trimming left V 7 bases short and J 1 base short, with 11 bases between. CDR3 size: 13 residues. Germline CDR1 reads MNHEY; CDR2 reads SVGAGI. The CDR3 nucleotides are TGTGCCAGCACCGAAAGGGCATCCTACGAGCAGTACTTC. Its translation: CASTERASYEQYF.

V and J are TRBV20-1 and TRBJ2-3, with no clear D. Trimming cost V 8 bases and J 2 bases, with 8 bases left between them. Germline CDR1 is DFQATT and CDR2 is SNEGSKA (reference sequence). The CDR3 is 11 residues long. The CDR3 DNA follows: TGCAGTACCGACGCCACAGATACGCAGTATTTT. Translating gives CSTDATDTQYF.

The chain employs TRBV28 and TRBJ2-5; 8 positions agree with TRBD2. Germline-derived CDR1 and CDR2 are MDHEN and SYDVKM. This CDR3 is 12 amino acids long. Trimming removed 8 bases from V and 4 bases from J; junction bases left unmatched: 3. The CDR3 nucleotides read TGTGCCAGCGCGGGAGGAGGAGAGACCCAGTACTTC. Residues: CASAGGGETQYF.

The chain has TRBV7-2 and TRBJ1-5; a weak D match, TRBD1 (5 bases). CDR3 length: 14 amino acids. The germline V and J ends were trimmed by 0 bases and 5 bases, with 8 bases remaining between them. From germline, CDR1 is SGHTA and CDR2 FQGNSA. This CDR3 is CASSLAIRDQPQHF. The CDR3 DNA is TGTGCCAGCAGCTTAGCAATCAGGGATCAGCCCCAGCATTTT.

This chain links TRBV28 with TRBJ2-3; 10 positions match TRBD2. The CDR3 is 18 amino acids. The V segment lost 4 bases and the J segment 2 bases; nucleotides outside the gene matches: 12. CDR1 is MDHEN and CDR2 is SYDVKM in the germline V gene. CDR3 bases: TGTGCCAGCAGTTCCCCGGTGAGGCTAGCGGGAGACACAGATACGCAGTATTTT. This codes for CASSSPVRLAGDTDTQYF.